Following are 27 T cell receptor beta chains from one sample sequenced in a study of T cells in Graves' hyperthyroidism and ophthalmopathy (dated by TCRdb to between 2019 and 2020). Receptor libraries were prepared by multiplex PCR. Sequencing was performed on an Illumina HiSeq 2000. Amplification of TCR beta CDR3 regions was carried out from RNA transcripts. For the first round of RT-PCR on the TCR CDR3, the HTBI primer set was used together with the Qiagen OneStep RT-PCR kit. The public reads were run again by TCRdb, first through fastp at Q25 and then through MiXCR, and only productive beta chains were kept. CDR3 protein duplicates are merged, each entry listing the most common genes and DNA. The sample table lists some 770,000 distinct CDR3 sequences, roughly 17% of them with a count of one. Roughly 8% of the sample belongs to the ten largest clones. What was sequenced was blood. These TCRs come from a young man with Graves' hyperthyroidism.

V and J are TRBV28 and TRBJ1-5; tentative D call: TRBD1 (6 bases). Germline values: CDR1 MDHEN, CDR2 SYDVKM. The CDR3 is made up of 14 amino acids. Deletions cut 3 bases from V and 7 bases from J, with 13 bases between. In DNA, the CDR3 is TGTGCCAGCAGTTTCGGGGGGCAAAGCCAGCCCCAGCATTTT. It specifies CASSFGGQSQPQHF.

This clonotype showed up just a few times. V gene TRBV10-3 combines with J gene TRBJ2-1; a weak D match, TRBD1 (5 bases). V was trimmed by 2 bases and J by 8 bases, leaving 7 bases between them. The CDR3 extends over 12 amino acids. Germline lookup yields CDR1 ENHRY and CDR2 SYGVKD. The CDR3 protein is CAISETGHEQFF. The CDR3 DNA reads TGTGCCATCAGTGAGACAGGCCATGAGCAGTTCTTC.

This clonotype was recorded only once. The V call is TRBV5-1, the J call TRBJ2-7; D might be TRBD2 (6 bases). The J call could be wrong; TRBJ2-1 is a better fit for the DNA end. CDR3 length: 15 residues. CDR1 is SGHRS, CDR2 YFSETQ, per germline. CDR3 loop: CASSTSLLNSYEQFF. For the CDR3, the DNA is TGCGCCAGCAGCACTAGCCTTTTGAACTCCTACGAGCAGTTCTTC.

The sample holds a few counts of this clonotype. The chain couples TRBV20-1 to TRBJ2-3; 12 nucleotides agree with TRBD2. The CDR3 runs 16 residues. J was trimmed by 4 bases and V by 1 base; bases with no gene match: 6. Germline values: CDR1 DFQATT, CDR2 SNEGSKA (reference sequence). CDR3 DNA: TGCAGTGCTAGAGTGGGGCTAGCGGGGGGGGCAGATACGCAGTATTTT. This encodes CSARVGLAGGADTQYF.

This clonotype was counted many times. V usage is TRBV2 and J usage is TRBJ2-5; 8 bases match TRBD1. Unmatched junction bases numbered 6, after V lost 4 bases and J lost 2 bases. Looked up from germline, CDR1 is SNHLY and CDR2 is FYNNEI. The CDR3 covers 15 residues. The DNA of the CDR3 is TGTGCCAGCAGTGGGGCAGGACAGGGTCAAGAGACCCAGTACTTC. The encoded protein is CASSGAGQGQETQYF.

This clonotype was detected many times. The rearrangement joins TRBV10-2 to TRBJ1-1; 10 nucleotides align to TRBD1. CDR3 size: 13 residues. Germline V gene lookup returns CDR1 WSHSY and CDR2 SAAADI. The V segment lost 8 bases and the J segment 3 bases; nucleotides outside the gene matches: 3. CDR3 nucleotides: TGCGCCAGCGGGGACAGGGGAGACACTGAAGCTTTCTTT. Encoded protein: CASGDRGDTEAFF.

This clonotype came up a few times. The V call is TRBV24-1, the J call TRBJ1-1; tentative D call: TRBD1 (6 bases). The germline CDR1 and CDR2 sequences are KGHDR and SFDVKD. This CDR3 has 11 amino acids. V lost 8 bases to trimming and J lost 4 bases, with 7 bases between them. CDR3 sequence (DNA): TGTGCCACCACAGGGGCCACTGAAGCTTTCTTT. Protein: CATTGATEAFF.

This clonotype came up many times. The chain employs TRBV12-5 and TRBJ2-7; D assignment may be TRBD1 or TRBD2 (5 bases each). This CDR3 has 14 amino acids. Trimming removed 4 bases at V and 3 bases at J, with 13 bases between. The germline gives CDR1 LGHNT, CDR2 FRNRAP. The CDR3 loop is CASGSLGALYEQYF. CDR3 in DNA: TGTGCTAGTGGTTCGCTCGGGGCCCTCTACGAGCAGTACTTC.

The table lists this clonotype with many counts. V and J are TRBV11-3 and TRBJ1-1; D perhaps matches TRBD1 (5 bases). Germline CDR1 is SGHNT and CDR2 is YENEEA. Trimming cost V 6 bases and J 4 bases, with 18 bases left between them. The CDR3 loop spans 15 amino acids. CDR3 residues: CASSSPHQGGTEAFF. The CDR3 DNA sequence: TGTGCCAGCAGTTCTCCACATCAGGGAGGCACTGAAGCTTTCTTT.

The sample holds many counts of this clonotype. The chain is built from TRBV28 and TRBJ2-4; 14 bases agree with TRBD2. This CDR3 region has 15 residues. The germline gives CDR1 MDHEN, CDR2 SYDVKM. The V segment lost 4 bases and the J segment 6 bases; nucleotides outside the gene matches: 2. CDR3 amino acids: CASSYGLAGGNIQYF. The CDR3 region has the DNA TGTGCCAGCAGTTATGGACTAGCGGGAGGAAACATTCAGTACTTC. The whole variable domain, remainder taken from reference TRBV28 and TRBJ2-4, is DVKVTQSSRYLVKRTGEKVFLECVQDMDHENMFWYRQDPGLGLRLIYFSYDVKMKEKGDIPEGYSVSREKKERFSLILESASTNQTSMYLCASSYGLAGGNIQYFGAGTRLSVL.

J is TRBJ2-5 and V is TRBV20-1; a weak D match, TRBD2 (6 bases). The germline CDR1 and CDR2 sequences are DFQATT and SNEGSKA (reference sequence). Trimming removed 0 bases from V and 5 bases from J, with 13 bases in between. This CDR3 contains 14 residues. The CDR3 nucleotides are TGCAGTGCTAGAGATCGAGGAGGGCAGGAGACCCAGTACTTC. This gives the protein CSARDRGGQETQYF.

The gene calls are TRBV9 and TRBJ2-2; TRBD2 aligns across 10 bases. The ends lost 3 bases at V and 5 bases at J; junction bases unmatched: 4. The CDR3 has 15 amino acids. Germline lookup yields CDR1 SGDLS and CDR2 YYNGEE. In DNA form, the CDR3 reads TGTGCCAGCAGCGAGACTAGCGGGCTAACCGGGGAGCTGTTTTTT. It encodes CASSETSGLTGELFF.

The chain is built from TRBV10-2 and TRBJ2-2, with D possibly called TRBD1 or TRBD2 (5 bases each). The germline V and J ends were trimmed by 3 bases and 7 bases, with 12 bases remaining between them. Germline V gene data show CDR1 as WSHSY and CDR2 as SAAADI. This CDR3 contains 14 residues. The CDR3 bases are TGCGCCAGCAGTGATGGGGACGGCCGCGGGGAGCTGTTTTTT. Residues: CASSDGDGRGELFF.

This clonotype was observed many times. The chain uses TRBV18 and TRBJ1-1; no reliable D call. The CDR3 is 15 amino acids. CDR1 KGHSH and CDR2 LQKENI come from the germline V gene. Trimming took 3 bases from V and 0 from J, leaving 11 bases between them. CDR3 region: CASSPPRRLNTEAFF. The CDR3 region has the DNA TGTGCCAGCTCACCTCCTCGCCGGCTGAACACTGAAGCTTTCTTT.

The V gene is TRBV5-6, the J gene TRBJ2-1, with a tentative D call TRBD2 (7 bases). CDR3 length: 16 residues. V shed 0 bases and J shed 5 bases, with 15 bases lying between them. The germline gives CDR1 SGHDT, CDR2 YYEEEE. The CDR3 sequence: CASSLVGGPGHNEQFF. The CDR3 DNA reads as TGTGCCAGCAGCTTGGTGGGGGGGCCAGGCCACAATGAGCAGTTCTTC.

This clonotype was recorded at least ten times. V gene TRBV7-3 combines with J gene TRBJ2-1; 11 nucleotides align to TRBD2. V was pared by 2 bases and J by 3 bases, with 6 bases of the junction left unmatched. The germline V gene encodes CDR1 SGHTA and CDR2 FQGTGA. The CDR3 loop spans 17 amino acids. The CDR3 sequence: CASSLGLAGGLYNEQFF. The DNA of the CDR3 is TGTGCCAGCAGCTTAGGTCTAGCGGGAGGCCTCTACAATGAGCAGTTCTTC.

The rearrangement uses TRBV27 and TRBJ1-2; D is unclear. The germline V and J ends were trimmed by 0 bases and 5 bases, with 10 bases remaining between them. CDR1 MNHEY and CDR2 SMNVEV come from the germline V gene (reference sequence). CDR3 length equals 14 residues. CDR3 sequence: CASSLSLDRYGYTF. The CDR3 nucleotides are TGTGCCAGCAGTTTATCCCTGGACCGTTATGGCTACACCTTC.

This clonotype was counted many times. The CDR3 DNA sequence: TGTGCCTGGAGTGTGGGGAGGGCTCAAGAGACCCAGTACTTC. Translating gives CAWSVGRAQETQYF. The chain has TRBV30 and TRBJ2-5; the match to TRBD2 covers 7 bases. J was trimmed by 2 bases and V by 0 bases; bases with no gene match: 3. Germline CDR1 GTSNPN, CDR2 SVGIG (reference sequence). This CDR3 is built from 14 residues.

The genes are TRBV7-9 and TRBJ2-3; the match to TRBD1 covers 10 bases. This CDR3 region has 14 residues. CDR1 and CDR2 (germline): SEHNR, FQNEAQ (reference sequence). Unmatched junction bases numbered 3, after V lost 5 bases and J lost 4 bases. In DNA, the CDR3 is TGTGCCAGCAGCCGAGGGACAGGGGCAGATACGCAGTATTTT. Its translation is CASSRGTGADTQYF.

On this clonotype itself: A read error may be the cause here, since a much bigger clone is one base away. The V and J genes are TRBV20-1 and TRBJ2-2; no firm D call. This CDR3 region has 13 residues. The germline gives CDR1 DFQATT, CDR2 SNEGSKA (reference sequence). CDR3: CTAILLNTGELFF. The CDR3 region has the DNA TGCACTGCTATCTTATTGAACACCGGGGAGCTGTTTTTT.

There are many counts of this clonotype. The V gene is TRBV7-2, the J gene TRBJ1-2, with 8 bases fitting TRBD1. The germline V gene encodes CDR1 SGHTA and CDR2 FQGNSA. J lost 1 base, V lost 1 base, and 5 bases had no gene match. This CDR3 has 16 residues. In DNA form, the CDR3 reads TGTGCCAGCAGCTTAGTGGGGACAGGCAATAACTATGGCTACACCTTC. Its translation is CASSLVGTGNNYGYTF. Full variable domain (remainder filled in from reference TRBV7-2 and TRBJ1-2): GAGVSQSPSNKVTEKGKDVELRCDPISGHTALYWYRQSLGQGLEFLIYFQGNSAPDKSGLPSDRFSAERTGGSVSTLTIQRTQQEDSAVYLCASSLVGTGNNYGYTFGSGTRLTVV.

This clonotype showed up just a few times. J is TRBJ2-7 and V is TRBV9; the D gene is possibly TRBD2 (7 bases). CDR1 and CDR2 from the germline V gene are SGDLS and YYNGEE. CDR3 length: 14 amino acids. The V end lost 2 bases, the J end lost 6 bases, and 15 bases lay between the germline ends. The CDR3 bases are TGTGCCAGCAGCGTGGGTCCGGGGGGCCTCGAGCAGTACTTC. It specifies CASSVGPGGLEQYF.

This clonotype has at least ten counts. This chain links TRBV12-3 or TRBV12-4 with TRBJ1-5; D is uncertain. V was pared by 5 bases and J by 5 bases, with 7 bases between. CDR3 length: 12 residues. The CDR3 region is CASSHGDQPQHF. The CDR3 DNA reads as TGTGCCAGCAGTCATGGGGATCAGCCCCAGCATTTT.

This clonotype was recorded many times. CDR3 sequence: CASTELGPGAHGNNEQFF. CDR3 in DNA: TGTGCCAGCACCGAACTGGGCCCGGGCGCCCATGGGAACAATGAGCAGTTCTTC. The chain joins TRBV28 to TRBJ2-1; unclear D gene. Germline lookup yields CDR1 MDHEN and CDR2 SYDVKM. The ends were cut back, 7 bases at V and 5 bases at J, with 27 bases in the middle. CDR3 length equals 18 residues.

About this clonotype: With a much larger clone just one base away, this may be a read error. The chain links TRBV7-9 to TRBJ2-1; maybe TRBD2 (5 bases). The CDR3 runs 15 residues. In germline, CDR1 is SEHNR, CDR2 FQNEAQ (reference sequence). V was cut by 2 bases and J by 9 bases, with 17 bases left in between. CDR3 DNA: TGTGCCAGCAGCTTACCCTCTCTATTTCGGGGTGAGCAGTTCTTC. This gives the protein CASSLPSLFRGEQFF.

There are many counts of this clonotype. This rearrangement joins TRBV27 to TRBJ1-2; D is possibly TRBD1 (5 bases). The V end lost 5 bases, the J end lost 4 bases, and 14 bases lay between the germline ends. This CDR3 spans 14 amino acids. CDR1 MNHEY and CDR2 SMNVEV come from the germline V gene (reference sequence). Here the CDR3 DNA reads TGTGCCAGCAGTCTCAACGGGGGACCCTATGGCTACACCTTC. As protein: CASSLNGGPYGYTF.

This clonotype was recorded many times. The chain employs TRBV12-3 or TRBV12-4 and TRBJ1-2; 7 bases are a match to TRBD1. Trimming at V came to 7 bases and at J to 12 bases, leaving 14 bases not matched to a gene. CDR3 size: 13 residues. The CDR3: CASNHRDSPRHTF. DNA of the CDR3: TGTGCCAGCAATCACCGGGACAGTCCACGACACACCTTC.